The entry below describes one TCR beta chain. Its antigen is undetermined. Germline V gene lookup returns CDR1 SGHDT and CDR2 YYEEEE. This CDR3 comprises 15 residues. The junction had 6 bases not matched to a gene; V was cut back by 3 bases and J by 4 bases. The protocol was immunoSEQ multiplex PCR, while the TCRdb copy is restricted to in-frame clones and leaves out a portion. The profile covers about 97,000 clones, with approximately 90% appearing a single time and around 0.07% taken by the ten largest. The data were taken from a study of graft-versus-host responses after intestinal transplantation. Overall study: Induction with anti-thymocyte globulin, then tacrolimus and steroids for around three years, was given to all recipients.

Overall study findings and caveats: GvH clones turned up in recipient marrow; some had shown up first in ileum or blood.

The source material was unstimulated CD8+ T cells sorted from spleen or lymph node cells, sampled before transplant. The chain joins TRBV5-6 to TRBJ2-3; the match to TRBD1 covers 9 bases. The receptor was derived from a human donor who was the organ donor for an intestinal transplant. CDR3 coding DNA: TGTGCCAGCAGCTACTTAGGACAGGGGCCAGATACGCAGTATTTT. This gives the protein CASSYLGQGPDTQYF.